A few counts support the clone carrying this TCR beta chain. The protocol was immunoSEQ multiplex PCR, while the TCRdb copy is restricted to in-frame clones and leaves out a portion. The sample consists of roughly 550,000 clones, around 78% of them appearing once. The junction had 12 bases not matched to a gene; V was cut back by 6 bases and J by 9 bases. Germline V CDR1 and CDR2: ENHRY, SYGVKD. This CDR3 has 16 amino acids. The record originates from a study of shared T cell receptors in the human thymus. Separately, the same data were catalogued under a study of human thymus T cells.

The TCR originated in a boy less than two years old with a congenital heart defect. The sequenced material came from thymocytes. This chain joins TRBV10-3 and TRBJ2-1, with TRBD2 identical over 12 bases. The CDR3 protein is CAIRDGLAGPNSEQFF. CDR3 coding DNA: TGTGCCATCAGAGATGGACTAGCGGGACCAAATTCTGAGCAGTTCTTC.